The TCR beta chain described here comes from a study of technical replicates of blood from several donors. There are 13 residues in the CDR3. V dropped 6 bases and J dropped 6; count of bases not matched to a gene: 7. Germline CDR1 is LNHDA and CDR2 is SQIVND (reference sequence). Sequencing used immunoSEQ multiplex PCR; TCRdb keeps in-frame clones, though not all of them. The sample shows 95,000 or so clones, approximately 95% of them seen only once. This clone was recorded only once. Sequenced sample: T cells isolated from PBMCs. This sequence joins TRBV19 and TRBJ2-7; 8 bases are a match to TRBD2. This clonotype was sampled from a human donor in good health. CDR3 DNA: TGTGCCAGTAGGCCAGCGGGAGTGGCCGAGCAGTACTTC. It is translated as CASRPAGVAEQYF.